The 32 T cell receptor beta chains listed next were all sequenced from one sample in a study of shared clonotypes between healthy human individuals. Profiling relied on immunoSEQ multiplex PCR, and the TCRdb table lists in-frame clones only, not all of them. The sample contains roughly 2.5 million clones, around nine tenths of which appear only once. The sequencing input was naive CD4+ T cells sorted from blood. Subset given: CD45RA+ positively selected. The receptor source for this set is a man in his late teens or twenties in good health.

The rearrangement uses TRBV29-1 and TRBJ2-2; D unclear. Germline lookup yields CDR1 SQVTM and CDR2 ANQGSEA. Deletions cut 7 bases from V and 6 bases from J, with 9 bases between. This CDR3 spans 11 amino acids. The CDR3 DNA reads TGCAGCGGCCGTGGGGCCGGGGAGCTGTTTTTT. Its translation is CSGRGAGELFF.

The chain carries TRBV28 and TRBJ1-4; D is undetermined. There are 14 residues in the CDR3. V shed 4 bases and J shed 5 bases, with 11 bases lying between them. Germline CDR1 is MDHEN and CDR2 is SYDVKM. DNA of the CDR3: TGTGCCAGCAGTTCCCCAAGGAGGAATGAAAAACTGTTTTTT. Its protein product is CASSSPRRNEKLFF. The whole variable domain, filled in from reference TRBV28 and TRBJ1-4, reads DVKVTQSSRYLVKRTGEKVFLECVQDMDHENMFWYRQDPGLGLRLIYFSYDVKMKEKGDIPEGYSVSREKKERFSLILESASTNQTSMYLCASSSPRRNEKLFFGSGTQLSVL.

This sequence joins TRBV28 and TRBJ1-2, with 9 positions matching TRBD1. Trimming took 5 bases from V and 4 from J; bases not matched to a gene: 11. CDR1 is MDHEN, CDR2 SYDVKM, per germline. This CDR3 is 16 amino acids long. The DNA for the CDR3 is TGTGCCAGCAGTCACACGGGACAGGGCAAGGGCTATGGCTACACCTTC. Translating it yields CASSHTGQGKGYGYTF.

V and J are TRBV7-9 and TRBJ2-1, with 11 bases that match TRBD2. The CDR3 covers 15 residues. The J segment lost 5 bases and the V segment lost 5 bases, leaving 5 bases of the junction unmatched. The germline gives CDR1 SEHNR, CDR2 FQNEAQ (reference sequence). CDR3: CASSIGTSGNNEQFF. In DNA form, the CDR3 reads TGTGCCAGCAGCATAGGGACTAGCGGTAACAATGAGCAGTTCTTC.

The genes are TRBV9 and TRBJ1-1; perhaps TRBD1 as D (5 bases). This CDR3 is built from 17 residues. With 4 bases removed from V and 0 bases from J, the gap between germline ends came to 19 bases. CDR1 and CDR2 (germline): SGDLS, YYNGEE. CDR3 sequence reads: CASSPRGSGNMNTEAFF. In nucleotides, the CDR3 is TGTGCCAGCAGCCCCCGGGGGAGCGGCAACATGAACACTGAAGCTTTCTTT.

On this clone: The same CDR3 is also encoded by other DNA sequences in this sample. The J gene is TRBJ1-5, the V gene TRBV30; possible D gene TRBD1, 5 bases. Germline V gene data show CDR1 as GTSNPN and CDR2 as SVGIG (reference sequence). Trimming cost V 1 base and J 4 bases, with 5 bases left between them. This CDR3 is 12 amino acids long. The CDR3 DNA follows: TGTGCCTGGAGTGAGGGGAATCAGCCCCAGCATTTT. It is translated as CAWSEGNQPQHF.

The CDR3 sequence: CASSSQQGAQETQYF. The DNA of the CDR3 is TGTGCCAGCAGCTCCCAACAGGGGGCTCAAGAGACCCAGTACTTC. This chain joins TRBV5-6 and TRBJ2-5; 9 bases map to TRBD1. V lost 3 bases and J lost 2; bases outside the gene matches: 5. This CDR3 region has 15 residues. Per germline, CDR1 SGHDT and CDR2 YYEEEE. Together with reference TRBV5-6 and TRBJ2-5, the CDR3 gives the full variable domain: DAGVTQSPTHLIKTRGQQVTLRCSPKSGHDTVSWYQQALGQGPQFIFQYYEEEERQRGNFPDRFSGHQFPNYSSELNVNALLLGDSALYLCASSSQQGAQETQYFGPGTRLLVL.

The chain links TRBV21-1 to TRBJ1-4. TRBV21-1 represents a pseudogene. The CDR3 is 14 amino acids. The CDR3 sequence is CASSRLRANEKLFF. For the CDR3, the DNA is TGTGCCAGCAGCAGGCTTAGAGCTAATGAAAAACTGTTTTTT.

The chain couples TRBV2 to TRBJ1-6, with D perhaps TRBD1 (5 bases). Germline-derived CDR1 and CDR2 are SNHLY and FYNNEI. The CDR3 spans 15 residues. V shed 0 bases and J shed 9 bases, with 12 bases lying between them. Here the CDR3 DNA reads TGTGCCAGCAGTGAAGCCGTCACCCAGGGTTCACCCCTCCACTTT. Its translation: CASSEAVTQGSPLHF.

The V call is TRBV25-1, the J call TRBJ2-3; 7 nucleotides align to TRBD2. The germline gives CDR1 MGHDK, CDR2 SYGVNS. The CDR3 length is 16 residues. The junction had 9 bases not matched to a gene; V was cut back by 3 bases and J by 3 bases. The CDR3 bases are TGTGCCAGCAGTGATTTGAGGGAGGGCCCGACAGATACGCAGTATTTT. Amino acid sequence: CASSDLREGPTDTQYF.

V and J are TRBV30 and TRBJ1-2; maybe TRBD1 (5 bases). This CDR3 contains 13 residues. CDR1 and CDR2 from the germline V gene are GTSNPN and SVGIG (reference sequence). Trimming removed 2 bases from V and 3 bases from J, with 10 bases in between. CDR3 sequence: CAWSQDTYYGYTF. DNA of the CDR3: TGTGCCTGGAGTCAGGACACCTACTATGGCTACACCTTC.

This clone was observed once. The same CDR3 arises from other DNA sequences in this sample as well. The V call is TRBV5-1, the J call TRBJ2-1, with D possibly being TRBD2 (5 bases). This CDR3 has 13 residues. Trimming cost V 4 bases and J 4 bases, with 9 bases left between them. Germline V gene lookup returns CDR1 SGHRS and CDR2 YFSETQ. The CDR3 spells CASSPDSYNEQFF. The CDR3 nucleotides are TGCGCCAGCAGCCCGGACTCTTACAATGAGCAGTTCTTC.

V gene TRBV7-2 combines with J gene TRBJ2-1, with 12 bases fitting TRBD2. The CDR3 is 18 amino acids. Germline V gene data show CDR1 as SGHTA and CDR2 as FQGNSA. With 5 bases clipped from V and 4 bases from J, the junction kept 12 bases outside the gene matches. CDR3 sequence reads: CASSLVGLAGGNYNEQFF. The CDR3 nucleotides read TGTGCCAGCAGCCTCGTGGGTCTAGCGGGGGGGAATTACAATGAGCAGTTCTTC.

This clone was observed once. The CDR3 DNA is TGTGCCAGCAGTGAGGGTCAGAACACTGAAGCTTTCTTT. Translation gives CASSEGQNTEAFF. The rearrangement joins TRBV6-1 to TRBJ1-1, with no clear D. Germline V lookup: CDR1 MNHNS, CDR2 SASEGT. The CDR3 totals 13 residues. The V and J ends lost 3 bases and 1 base respectively, with 6 bases between them.

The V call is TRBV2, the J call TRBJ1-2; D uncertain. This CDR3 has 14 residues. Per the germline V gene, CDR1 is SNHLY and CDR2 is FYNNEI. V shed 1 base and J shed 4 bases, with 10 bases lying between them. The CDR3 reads CASSEVGLGYGYTF. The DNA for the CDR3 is TGTGCCAGCAGTGAAGTAGGGTTGGGCTATGGCTACACCTTC.

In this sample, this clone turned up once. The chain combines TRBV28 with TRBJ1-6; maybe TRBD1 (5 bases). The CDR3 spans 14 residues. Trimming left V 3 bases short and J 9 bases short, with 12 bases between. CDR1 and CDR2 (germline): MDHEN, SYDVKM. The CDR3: CASSFRESSSPLHF. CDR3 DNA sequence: TGTGCCAGCAGTTTCAGGGAAAGTAGTTCACCCCTCCACTTT. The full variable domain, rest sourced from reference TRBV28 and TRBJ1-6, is DVKVTQSSRYLVKRTGEKVFLECVQDMDHENMFWYRQDPGLGLRLIYFSYDVKMKEKGDIPEGYSVSREKKERFSLILESASTNQTSMYLCASSFRESSSPLHFGNGTRLTVT.

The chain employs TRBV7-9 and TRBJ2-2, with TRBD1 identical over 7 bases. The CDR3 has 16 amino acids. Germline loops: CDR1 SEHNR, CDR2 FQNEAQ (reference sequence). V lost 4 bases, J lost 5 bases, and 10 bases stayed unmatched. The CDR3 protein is CASSSLDRRGTGELFF. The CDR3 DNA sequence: TGTGCCAGCAGCTCATTGGACAGGAGAGGTACCGGGGAGCTGTTTTTT.

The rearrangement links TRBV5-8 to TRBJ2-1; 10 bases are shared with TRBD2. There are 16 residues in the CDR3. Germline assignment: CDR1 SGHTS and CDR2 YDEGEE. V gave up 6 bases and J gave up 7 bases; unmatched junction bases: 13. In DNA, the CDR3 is TGTGCCAGCACCCCCGGGCAGCGGGGGGGCCGAAATGAGCAGTTCTTC. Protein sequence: CASTPGQRGGRNEQFF.

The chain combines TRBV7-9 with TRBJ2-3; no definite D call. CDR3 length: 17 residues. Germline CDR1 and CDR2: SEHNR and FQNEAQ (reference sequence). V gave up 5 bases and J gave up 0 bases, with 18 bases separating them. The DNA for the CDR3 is TGTGCCAGCAGCCCCACAGCAACCCTCGCTAGCACAGATACGCAGTATTTT. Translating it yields CASSPTATLASTDTQYF.

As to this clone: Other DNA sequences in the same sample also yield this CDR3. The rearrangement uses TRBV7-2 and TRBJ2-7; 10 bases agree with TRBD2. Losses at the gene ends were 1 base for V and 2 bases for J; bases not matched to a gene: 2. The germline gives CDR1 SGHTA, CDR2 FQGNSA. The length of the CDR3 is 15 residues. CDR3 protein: CASSLGTSGPYEQYF. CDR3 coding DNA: TGTGCCAGCAGCTTAGGGACTAGCGGCCCCTACGAGCAGTACTTC. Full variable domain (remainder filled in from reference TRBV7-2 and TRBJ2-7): GAGVSQSPSNKVTEKGKDVELRCDPISGHTALYWYRQSLGQGLEFLIYFQGNSAPDKSGLPSDRFSAERTGGSVSTLTIQRTQQEDSAVYLCASSLGTSGPYEQYFGPGTRLTVT.

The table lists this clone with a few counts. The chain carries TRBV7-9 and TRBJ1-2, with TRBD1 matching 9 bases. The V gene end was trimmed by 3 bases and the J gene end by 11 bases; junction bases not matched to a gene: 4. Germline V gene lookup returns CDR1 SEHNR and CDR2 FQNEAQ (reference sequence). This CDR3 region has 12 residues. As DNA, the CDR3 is TGTGCCAGCAGCTTCCCCGGGACAGGGTACACCTTC. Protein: CASSFPGTGYTF.

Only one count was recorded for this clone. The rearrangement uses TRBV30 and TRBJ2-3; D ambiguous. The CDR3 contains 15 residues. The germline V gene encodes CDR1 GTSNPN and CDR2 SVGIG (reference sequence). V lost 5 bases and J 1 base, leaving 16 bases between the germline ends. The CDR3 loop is CAWHTRPSGTDTQYF. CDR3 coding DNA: TGTGCCTGGCACACACGTCCGTCGGGCACAGATACGCAGTATTTT.

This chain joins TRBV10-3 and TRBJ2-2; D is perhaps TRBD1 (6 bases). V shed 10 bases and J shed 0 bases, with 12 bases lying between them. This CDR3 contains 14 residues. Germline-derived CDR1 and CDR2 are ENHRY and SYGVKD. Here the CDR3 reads CATLQGANTGELFF. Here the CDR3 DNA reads TGTGCCACCCTACAGGGTGCGAACACCGGGGAGCTGTTTTTT.

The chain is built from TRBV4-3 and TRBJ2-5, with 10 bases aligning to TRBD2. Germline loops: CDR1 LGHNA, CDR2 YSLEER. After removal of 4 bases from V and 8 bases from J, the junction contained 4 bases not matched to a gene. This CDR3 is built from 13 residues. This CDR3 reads CASSPASGRTQYF. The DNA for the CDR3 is TGCGCCAGCAGCCCAGCTAGCGGGAGAACCCAGTACTTC.

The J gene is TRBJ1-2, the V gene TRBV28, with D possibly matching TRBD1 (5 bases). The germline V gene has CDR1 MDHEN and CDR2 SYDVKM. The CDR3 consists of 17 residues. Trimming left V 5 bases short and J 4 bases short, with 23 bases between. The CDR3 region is CASSPPSGPGRFYGYTF. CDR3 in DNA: TGTGCCAGCAGTCCGCCTTCGGGCCCGGGGCGCTTCTATGGCTACACCTTC.

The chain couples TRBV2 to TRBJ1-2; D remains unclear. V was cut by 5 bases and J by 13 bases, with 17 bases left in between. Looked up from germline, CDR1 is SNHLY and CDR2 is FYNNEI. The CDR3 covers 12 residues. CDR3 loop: CASSRIDTSGTF. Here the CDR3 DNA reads TGTGCCAGCAGTCGAATTGACACGTCAGGCACCTTC.

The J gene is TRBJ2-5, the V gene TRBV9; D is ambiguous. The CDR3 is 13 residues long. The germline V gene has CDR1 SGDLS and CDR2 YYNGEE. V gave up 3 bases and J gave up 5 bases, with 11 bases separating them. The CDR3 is CASSARPRETQYF. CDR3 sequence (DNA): TGTGCCAGCAGCGCCCGGCCGCGGGAGACCCAGTACTTC. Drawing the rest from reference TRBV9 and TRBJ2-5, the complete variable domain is DSGVTQTPKHLITATGQRVTLRCSPRSGDLSVYWYQQSLDQGLQFLIQYYNGEERAKGNILERFSAQQFPDLHSELNLSSLELGDSALYFCASSARPRETQYFGPGTRLLVL.

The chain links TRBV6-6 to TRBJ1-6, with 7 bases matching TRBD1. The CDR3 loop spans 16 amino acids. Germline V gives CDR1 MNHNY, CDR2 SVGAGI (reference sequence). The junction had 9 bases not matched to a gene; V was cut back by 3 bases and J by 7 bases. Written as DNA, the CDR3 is TGTGCCAGCAGTTATTCAACCGGGACAGAAAATTCACCCCTCCACTTT. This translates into CASSYSTGTENSPLHF.

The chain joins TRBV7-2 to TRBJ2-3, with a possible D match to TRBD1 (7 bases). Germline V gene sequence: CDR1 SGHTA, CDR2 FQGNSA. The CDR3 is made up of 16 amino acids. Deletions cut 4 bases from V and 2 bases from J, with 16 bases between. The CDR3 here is CASSSEGGGITDTQYF. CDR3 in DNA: TGTGCCAGCAGCTCGGAAGGGGGCGGGATCACAGATACGCAGTATTTT.

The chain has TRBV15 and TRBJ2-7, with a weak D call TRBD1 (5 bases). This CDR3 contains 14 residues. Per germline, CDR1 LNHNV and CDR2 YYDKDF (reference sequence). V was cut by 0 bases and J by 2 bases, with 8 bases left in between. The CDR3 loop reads CATSRDRVTYEQYF. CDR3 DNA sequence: TGTGCCACCAGCAGAGACAGGGTGACCTACGAGCAGTACTTC.

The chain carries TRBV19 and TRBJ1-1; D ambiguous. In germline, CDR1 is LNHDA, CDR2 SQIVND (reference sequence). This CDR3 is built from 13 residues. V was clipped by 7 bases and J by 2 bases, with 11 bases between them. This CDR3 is CASIGQPNTEAFF. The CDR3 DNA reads TGTGCCAGTATTGGCCAGCCTAACACTGAAGCTTTCTTT.

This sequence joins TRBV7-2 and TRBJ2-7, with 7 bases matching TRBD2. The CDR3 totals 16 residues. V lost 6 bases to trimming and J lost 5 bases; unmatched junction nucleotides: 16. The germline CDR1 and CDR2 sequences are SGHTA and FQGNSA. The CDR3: CASSRAGTTASHEQYF. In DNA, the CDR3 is TGTGCCAGCAGTCGTGCCGGGACTACGGCCTCTCACGAGCAGTACTTC. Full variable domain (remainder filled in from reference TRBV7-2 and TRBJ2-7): GAGVSQSPSNKVTEKGKDVELRCDPISGHTALYWYRQSLGQGLEFLIYFQGNSAPDKSGLPSDRFSAERTGGSVSTLTIQRTQQEDSAVYLCASSRAGTTASHEQYFGPGTRLTVT.